This TCR beta chain was identified during a study of blood T cell repertoires in COVID-19. Per the authors' pipeline: Nucleated cell counts were estimated from reference gene primer amplification. Sequencing was performed with immunoSEQ multiplex PCR; in TCRdb, only in-frame clones are kept and a portion is missing. Clone size and the V and J calls come from that table; the DNA yielded D and trimming. The sample has 200,000 to 250,000 clones, about 87% seen once; the top ten hold around 1.3%. Germline CDR1 reads MNHEY; CDR2 reads SVGAGI. V lost 8 bases, J lost 1 base, and 8 bases stayed unmatched. CDR3 length: 15 amino acids.

This sequence joins TRBV6-5 and TRBJ2-4; the match to TRBD1 covers 7 bases. Input material: PBMCs or T cells enriched from blood (not recorded which). The clonotype comes from a man aged 30 to 39 who had recovered from COVID-19. The CDR3 nucleotides read TGTGCCAGCCAAAGGGGGCGCGGGGCCAAAAACATTCAGTACTTC. This codes for CASQRGRGAKNIQYF.